This record covers a single TCR beta chain. Its antigen is currently not known. Per-base qualities were not stored, and no clone one base away is much larger. The data were obtained in a study of T cell responses to AZD1222 COVID-19 vaccine (dated by TCRdb to about 2021). Regarding the study in general: AZD1222 recipients with second doses at about 4 weeks or about 12 weeks were pooled, because spike-specific TCR depth and breadth did not differ between schedules. TCR sequencing was performed for about 250 trial participants, of whom about 200 were given two doses of AZD1222 and around 26 were given two doses of MenACWY control vaccine. Trial participants were enrolled by age into 18-55, 56-69 and 70-plus year subgroups, with about 150, 28 and 57 TCR-sequenced participants respectively.

Results and caveats for the whole study, not just this receptor: Because no day 14 peak-response samples were available, the repertoires could be characterized only after the peak T cell response. After two AZD1222 doses, both the breadth and the depth of spike-specific TCRs were significantly higher than at day 0 and than in MenACWY recipients. The 56-69-year group was small, and its depth increase did not reach significance, likely because of low power. Vaccine-associated CD4 TCRs spanned the whole spike protein, with dominant responses in regions 160-218 and 743-854. Participants were mostly white British, with more females than males. The authors suggested clonal diversity may have been underestimated. Reportedly, close to half of the unique spike-specific TCRs recognized epitopes lying outside the regions that are mutated in the B.1.351 and B.1.1.7 variants. Conclusions about previously exposed vaccinees are limited, since just five or six AZD1222 recipients were seropositive for SARS-CoV-2 at baseline.

There are 14 amino acids in the CDR3, from cysteine to phenylalanine inclusive. Just CDR3 DNA is preserved here, 42 bases in frame from base 1. Trimming costs V 6 bases and J 0 bases, and their ends lie 11 bases apart. The germline V gene gives CDR1 as MRHNA and CDR2 as SNTAGT. The CDR3 regions of human TCRbeta chains were subjected to immunosequencing. As for the original processing: TCRs in the repertoires were matched against a reference library of SARS-CoV-2-specific TCRs that had been generated with the MIRA antigen-specificity platform. Breadth was defined as the fraction of unique TCRs that were SARS-CoV-2-associated, and depth was defined as the fraction of total T cells that were SARS-CoV-2-associated. Using the MIRA data, each spike-specific TCR was assigned both to the spike region to which the TCR was reactive and to a CD4 or CD8 class. Log10-transformed breadth and depth values were compared by one-way ANOVA with Sidak's multiple comparisons tests. As stored in TCRdb, this immuneACCESS dataset retains in-frame rearrangements with V and J assigned. A fraction of the clones does not appear; measured against another copy, unresolved V genes explain less than half of the discrepancy, and the remainder lacks a known reason. The DNA gave D and trimming, while V, J and clone size come from that table. Counted in this sample were about 120,000 clones; roughly nine tenths of them appeared once. The ten largest make up 5% to 5.5% of the sample.

The meaning of the sample's time point label: baseline before first vaccination. Vaccinee samples came from UK trials COV001 and COV002, including a single-blind randomized controlled phase 2/3 trial of AZD1222 (ChAdOx1 nCoV-19) in healthy adults. For TCRbeta chain sequencing, PBMC samples were collected from trial participants at day 0 and at day 28 after the second dose. The chain uses TRBV6-4 and TRBJ1-1; TRBD1 is perhaps the D gene, given 5 matching bases. This clonotype was obtained from an adult in good health. Sequenced material: peripheral blood, taken on day 0 of AZD1222 vaccination. The CDR3 region reads CASRSTDLNTEAFF. In nucleotides, the sequence is TGTGCCAGCAGATCGACAGATCTGAACACTGAAGCTTTCTTT.